This TCR beta chain was identified in a study of synovial regulatory T cells in juvenile arthritis. Turning to the study itself: Over five patients were on methotrexate and a few were untreated.

As to this clone: What it binds is not known.

General observations from the study: Synovial Tregs shared more CDR3 sequences with iaTregs than other blood Tregs. iaTreg TCR repertoires were largely private across patients and partially overlapped synovial Teff and blood CPL. Blood Treg cells that were inflammation-associated showed lower TCR diversity than other blood Treg cells.

This CDR3 spans 14 amino acids. A DNA sequence was not provided. The germline CDR1 and CDR2 sequences are SGHVS and FNYEAQ. Measured with immunoSEQ multiplex PCR; TCRdb has only the in-frame clones, and not every one. Its clone listing holds 5,000 to 8,000 clones. Sequencing input: Treg cells from blood. Subset denoted: remaining (HLA-DR-negative) circulating blood Treg cells. The sequence derives from a donor younger than 30 with juvenile idiopathic arthritis. This chain links TRBV7-6 with TRBJ2-1; checking the TCRdb D call of TRBD1 is not possible without DNA. This chain's CDR3 is CASSLAGAYNEQFF. Variable domain in full (rest from reference TRBV7-6 and TRBJ2-1): GAGVSQSPRYKVTKRGQDVALRCDPISGHVSLYWYRQALGQGPEFLTYFNYEAQQDKSGLPNDRFSAERPEGSISTLTIQRTEQRDSAMYRCASSLAGAYNEQFFGPGTRLTVL.